These 28 T cell receptor beta chains were sequenced from one sample in a study of PD-1 blockade in mismatch repair-deficient tumors. Profiled with immunoSEQ multiplex PCR; TCRdb holds only in-frame clones, not every one. In the table there are under 150,000 clones, around 86% of which are singletons. The sample here was peripheral blood, taken 44 weeks after starting pembrolizumab. The receptor set was obtained from an adult with mismatch repair-deficient cancer.

This chain connects TRBV6-4 to TRBJ2-1; a weak D match, TRBD1 (6 bases). This CDR3 spans 13 amino acids. CDR1 and CDR2 (germline): MRHNA, SNTAGT. V lost 4 bases, J lost 3 bases, and 7 bases lay in between. Here the CDR3 reads CASSGTDYNEQFF. In DNA form, the CDR3 reads TGTGCCAGCAGTGGGACAGACTACAATGAGCAGTTCTTC.

This chain links TRBV14 with TRBJ1-1; D gene uncertain. CDR3 length: 13 residues. The germline gives CDR1 SGHDN, CDR2 FVKESK. The V and J ends lost 1 base and 0 bases respectively, with 3 bases between them. CDR3 nucleotides: TGTGCCAGCAGCCAAGGTATGAACACTGAAGCTTTCTTT. Its protein is CASSQGMNTEAFF.

As regards this clone: One end of the junction fails to match germline, which may point to a read error. The genes are TRBV7-6 and TRBJ2-3, with 12 bases aligning to TRBD2. In germline, CDR1 is SGHVS, CDR2 FNYEAQ. The CDR3 covers 15 residues. In DNA, the CDR3 is TGTGCCAGCAGCCTAGCGGGAGGGCTCCCAGATACGCAGTATTTT. Encoded protein: CASSLAGGLPDTQYF. Full variable domain (remainder filled in from reference TRBV7-6 and TRBJ2-3): GAGVSQSPRYKVTKRGQDVALRCDPISGHVSLYWYRQALGQGPEFLTYFNYEAQQDKSGLPNDRFSAERPEGSISTLTIQRTEQRDSAMYRCASSLAGGLPDTQYFGPGTRLTVL.

The CDR3 loop is CASSVLISGELFF. The CDR3 DNA follows: TGTGCCAGCAGCGTACTTATTTCCGGGGAGCTGTTTTTT. This chain joins TRBV9 and TRBJ2-2; no firm D call. This CDR3 comprises 13 residues. Germline CDR1 reads SGDLS; CDR2 reads YYNGEE. Trimming removed 1 base at V and 6 bases at J, with 7 bases between.

This clone has just one count. This chain links TRBV28 with TRBJ2-5, with TRBD1 matching 10 bases. CDR1 and CDR2 from the germline V gene are MDHEN and SYDVKM. Losses at the gene ends were 6 bases for V and 7 bases for J; bases not matched to a gene: 8. The CDR3 has 14 residues. The CDR3 bases are TGTGCCAGCAGCTTACCTAGGACAGGGGGGACCCAGTACTTC. Translated, it gives CASSLPRTGGTQYF.

V is TRBV2 and J is TRBJ2-3; 8 bases are shared with TRBD2. Trimming removed 7 bases from V and 5 bases from J; junction bases left unmatched: 11. This CDR3 contains 15 residues. Germline lookup yields CDR1 SNHLY and CDR2 FYNNEI. In nucleotides, the CDR3 is TGTGCCAGCATGGTCCCCCGGGAGGGCCAAGATACGCAGTATTTT. This sequence encodes CASMVPREGQDTQYF.

The V and J genes are TRBV30 and TRBJ2-5; D is uncertain. This CDR3 is 12 amino acids long. V shed 0 bases and J shed 4 bases, with 6 bases lying between them. The germline V gene has CDR1 GTSNPN and CDR2 SVGIG (reference sequence). As DNA, the CDR3 is TGTGCCTGGAGTGTCTTGCGAGAGACCCAGTACTTC. Translated, it gives CAWSVLRETQYF.

This clone was counted a few times. This chain links TRBV10-3 with TRBJ2-7; 7 bases map to TRBD1. With 10 bases clipped from V and 4 bases from J, the junction kept 4 bases outside the gene matches. Germline V gives CDR1 ENHRY, CDR2 SYGVKD. This CDR3 region has 11 residues. CDR3: CATLQGYEQYF. CDR3 nucleotides: TGTGCCACCCTACAGGGGTACGAGCAGTACTTC.

This clone occurred a few times. Here the CDR3 DNA reads TGCAGCGTTTTCAAAGGGGGGGCAACTCGCACAGATACGCAGTATTTT. Encoded protein: CSVFKGGATRTDTQYF. The J gene is TRBJ2-3, the V gene TRBV29-1, with D maybe TRBD2 (7 bases). CDR1 is SQVTM, CDR2 ANQGSEA, per germline. This CDR3 is built from 16 residues. V was trimmed by 5 bases and J by 1 base, leaving 19 bases between them.

Only a few counts were recorded for this clone. The sample contains more than one DNA sequence encoding this CDR3. J is TRBJ2-3 and V is TRBV6-6, with D uncertain. CDR3 size: 11 residues. V lost 5 bases to trimming and J lost 3 bases, with 3 bases between them. Per the germline V gene, CDR1 is MNHNY and CDR2 is SVGAGI (reference sequence). The CDR3 nucleotides are TGTGCCAGCAGTATTACAGATACGCAGTATTTT. Translating gives CASSITDTQYF.

The chain links TRBV13 to TRBJ2-2; 7 positions match TRBD2. V lost 5 bases and J lost 4; bases outside the gene matches: 16. Germline CDR1 PRHDT, CDR2 FYEKMQ (reference sequence). The CDR3 has 18 amino acids. The CDR3 DNA reads as TGTGCCAGCAGCACGAGGGACGGGGGGAGAAGAGGCACCGGGGAGCTGTTTTTT. The encoded protein is CASSTRDGGRRGTGELFF. Combining the CDR3 with reference TRBV13 and TRBJ2-2 gives the whole variable domain AAGVIQSPRHLIKEKRETATLKCYPIPRHDTVYWYQQGPGQDPQFLISFYEKMQSDKGSIPDRFSAQQFSDYHSELNMSSLELGDSALYFCASSTRDGGRRGTGELFFGEGSRLTVL.

The chain employs TRBV18 and TRBJ1-1; D not certain. Germline V gives CDR1 KGHSH, CDR2 LQKENI. This CDR3 has 14 residues. Trimming removed 3 bases at V and 2 bases at J, with 10 bases between. The CDR3 protein is CASSPAGGNTEAFF. CDR3 nucleotide sequence: TGTGCCAGCTCACCGGCAGGCGGAAACACTGAAGCTTTCTTT.

The chain has TRBV30 and TRBJ2-3; 11 bases agree with TRBD2. CDR3 size: 15 residues. The V and J ends lost 8 bases and 1 base, in that order; junction bases with no gene match: 8. Germline lookup yields CDR1 GTSNPN and CDR2 SVGIG (reference sequence). The CDR3, as DNA: TGTGCCGTGACATCGGGACTAGCGGGCACAGATACGCAGTATTTT. Amino acid sequence: CAVTSGLAGTDTQYF.

V gene TRBV4-1 combines with J gene TRBJ2-5; D unresolved. The CDR3 has 14 residues. Trimming cost V 0 bases and J 1 base, with 6 bases left between them. The germline CDR1 and CDR2 sequences are MGHRA and YSYEKL. The CDR3 loop is CASSQEAVQETQYF. CDR3 bases: TGCGCCAGCAGCCAAGAAGCTGTCCAAGAGACCCAGTACTTC.

The V gene is TRBV29-1, the J gene TRBJ1-2; TRBD1 might be the D (6 bases). The CDR3 loop spans 16 amino acids. The ends were cut back, 1 base at V and 0 bases at J, with 15 bases in the middle. In germline, CDR1 is SQVTM, CDR2 ANQGSEA. CDR3 sequence: CSVEVRTAQTNYGYTF. CDR3 sequence (DNA): TGCAGCGTTGAAGTCAGGACAGCCCAAACTAACTATGGCTACACCTTC. The variable domain in full, with the rest retrieved from reference TRBV29-1 and TRBJ1-2, is SAVISQKPSRDICQRGTSLTIQCQVDSQVTMMFWYRQQPGQSLTLIATANQGSEATYESGFVIDKFPISRPNLTFSTLTVSNMSPEDSSIYLCSVEVRTAQTNYGYTFGSGTRLTVV.

This rearrangement joins TRBV11-2 to TRBJ2-5, with D tentatively TRBD2 (5 bases). V shed 4 bases and J shed 3 bases, with 15 bases lying between them. This CDR3 contains 15 residues. In germline, CDR1 is SGHAT, CDR2 FQNNGV. The CDR3 is CASSSLREKKETQYF. CDR3 in DNA: TGTGCCAGCAGCTCCCTCCGGGAAAAGAAAGAGACCCAGTACTTC.

The chain recombines TRBV7-2 with TRBJ2-7; D not certain. V was cut by 0 bases and J by 7 bases, with 10 bases left in between. The CDR3 extends over 13 amino acids. Per germline, CDR1 SGHTA and CDR2 FQGNSA. The CDR3 bases are TGTGCCAGCAGCTTAGCCTCCCGCGAGGAGCAGTACTTC. Its protein is CASSLASREEQYF.

The chain combines TRBV15 with TRBJ2-7, with D hard to call. In germline, CDR1 is LNHNV, CDR2 YYDKDF (reference sequence). Trimming left V 0 bases short and J 0 bases short, with 6 bases between. The CDR3 spans 14 residues. The CDR3 reads CATSRDVTSYEQYF. CDR3 DNA sequence: TGTGCCACCAGCAGAGATGTGACCTCCTACGAGCAGTACTTC. Combining the CDR3 with reference TRBV15 and TRBJ2-7 gives the whole variable domain DAMVIQNPRYQVTQFGKPVTLSCSQTLNHNVMYWYQQKSSQAPKLLFHYYDKDFNNEADTPDNFQSRRPNTSFCFLDIRSPGLGDTAMYLCATSRDVTSYEQYFGPGTRLTVT.

This chain links TRBV7-8 with TRBJ2-1, with 14 bases fitting TRBD2. CDR3 length: 19 residues. Losses at the gene ends were 5 bases for V and 3 bases for J; bases not matched to a gene: 12. Germline loops: CDR1 SGHVS, CDR2 FQNEAQ. The CDR3 bases are TGTGCCAGCAGCCCAACCGGGACTAGCGGGAGTTTTGTCTACAATGAGCAGTTCTTC. This encodes CASSPTGTSGSFVYNEQFF.

This clone has only a few counts. The CDR3: CANTGVGLKTQYF. CDR3 nucleotide sequence: TGTGCCAACACGGGGGTTGGTCTAAAGACCCAGTACTTC. The rearrangement uses TRBV19 and TRBJ2-5, with D tentatively TRBD2 (6 bases). The length of the CDR3 is 13 residues. Trimming took 10 bases from V and 6 from J, leaving 18 bases between them. Germline-derived CDR1 and CDR2 are LNHDA and SQIVND (reference sequence).

The chain carries TRBV28 and TRBJ1-5; D possibly corresponds to TRBD1 (5 bases). The CDR3 runs 13 residues. The V gene lost 8 bases and the J gene lost 7 bases, with 15 bases spanning the gap. CDR1 and CDR2 (germline): MDHEN, SYDVKM. This chain's CDR3 is CASGGQPRQPQHF. CDR3 DNA sequence: TGTGCCAGCGGTGGACAACCCAGACAGCCCCAGCATTTT.

CDR3: CASSRGPGQGFEFRGYTF. As DNA, the CDR3 is TGCGCCAGCAGCCGTGGCCCGGGACAGGGGTTCGAGTTTCGCGGCTACACCTTC. The V gene is TRBV5-1, the J gene TRBJ1-2; 10 bases fit TRBD1. J lost 8 bases, V lost 4 bases, and 20 bases had no gene match. Germline V gene data show CDR1 as SGHRS and CDR2 as YFSETQ. The CDR3 covers 18 residues.

The chain recombines TRBV7-9 with TRBJ2-7; TRBD1 matches 11 bases. The V gene's germline CDR1 is SEHNR and CDR2 FQNEAQ (reference sequence). The CDR3 is made up of 13 amino acids. The trim removed 6 bases at V and 7 bases at J, leaving 5 bases unmatched. The DNA of the CDR3 is TGTGCCAGCAGTGGACAGGGGGCGAGGGAGCAGTACTTC. Translating it yields CASSGQGAREQYF.

The chain joins TRBV7-8 to TRBJ2-7, with TRBD1 matching 7 bases. The germline gives CDR1 SGHVS, CDR2 FQNEAQ. The V segment lost 1 base and the J segment 6 bases; nucleotides outside the gene matches: 3. The CDR3 is 13 amino acids. This chain's CDR3 is CASSLGPGGEQYF. In DNA form, the CDR3 reads TGTGCCAGCAGCTTAGGTCCAGGGGGCGAGCAGTACTTC.

V and J are TRBV15 and TRBJ2-5; 7 bases match TRBD2. The CDR3 is 14 residues long. The trim removed 9 bases at V and 5 bases at J, leaving 12 bases unmatched. Per the germline V gene, CDR1 is LNHNV and CDR2 is YYDKDF (reference sequence). CDR3 in DNA: TGTGCCACTTCGACACCGGGGGGACCGGAGACCCAGTACTTC. Translated, it gives CATSTPGGPETQYF. The entire variable domain, with the rest obtained from reference TRBV15 and TRBJ2-5, is as follows: DAMVIQNPRYQVTQFGKPVTLSCSQTLNHNVMYWYQQKSSQAPKLLFHYYDKDFNNEADTPDNFQSRRPNTSFCFLDIRSPGLGDTAMYLCATSTPGGPETQYFGPGTRLLVL.

V usage is TRBV5-1 and J usage is TRBJ2-5, with D uncertain. CDR3 length: 14 amino acids. V lost 2 bases, J lost 1 base, and 9 bases lay in between. Per germline, CDR1 SGHRS and CDR2 YFSETQ. The CDR3 sequence: CASSLNQLQETQYF. For the CDR3, the DNA is TGCGCCAGCAGCTTAAACCAACTCCAAGAGACCCAGTACTTC.

In DNA form, the CDR3 reads TGCAGCGTCGCGACAGGGGGTTTTGGCTACACCTTC. Translation gives CSVATGGFGYTF. The gene calls are TRBV29-1 and TRBJ1-2; TRBD1 agrees at 9 bases. Germline V gene sequence: CDR1 SQVTM, CDR2 ANQGSEA. V lost 6 bases to trimming and J lost 7 bases; unmatched junction nucleotides: 6. CDR3 length: 12 amino acids.

The CDR3 DNA reads TGCGCCAGCAGCCATTTCACCGGGGAGCTGTTTTTT. The encoded protein is CASSHFTGELFF. The chain links TRBV4-1 to TRBJ2-2; no clear D. CDR3 size: 12 residues. The V and J ends lost 3 bases and 4 bases respectively, with 3 bases between them. Per the germline V gene, CDR1 is MGHRA and CDR2 is YSYEKL.